A selection of T cell receptor beta chains follows, all from one sample in a study of vaccination and CD4 T cells after COVID-19. What these receptors recognize is not known. TCRdb redid the calling of the PCR reads with MiXCR, one entry per CDR3 protein. The table has some 13,000 distinct CDR3 sequences, approximately 69% seen once. The sample taken for sequencing was CD4+ T cells from blood, cultured in vitro. Every receptor here comes from a human donor who had recovered from COVID-19. Each CDR3 is given with its conserved first and last residue. D genes are given only for firm matches. Clone size is given for some rows only: seen once, a few or many times, or a class if the clone is expanded.

TRBJ2-5,NA,NA,TRBV12-3/TRBV12-4,TGTGCCAGCAGTGGCCCTGGGCTTGGGGAGACCCAGTACTTC,CASSGPGLGETQYF
TRBJ1-6,few,NA,TRBV7-2,TGTGCCAGCAGCCTGAGCTCAGGGCTGGGGTCACCCCTCCACTTT,CASSLSSGLGSPLHF
TRBJ1-1,NA,TRBD1,TRBV6-1,TGTGCCAGCAGTGAGGACAGGGGTTGGACTGAAGCTTTCTTT,CASSEDRGWTEAFF
TRBJ2-7,NA,NA,TRBV12-3/TRBV12-4,TGTGCCAGCAGTTTGGGTTGGGGGCGGGTTGACTACGAGCAGTACTTC,CASSLGWGRVDYEQYF
TRBJ2-7,NA,TRBD2,TRBV28,TGTGCCAGCAGACGAACTAGCGGGAGATCTACCTACGAGCAGTACTTC,CASRRTSGRSTYEQYF
TRBJ2-7,NA,NA,TRBV7-5,NA,CISVPEDWTGRYEQYF
TRBJ2-5,NA,NA,TRBV9,TGTGCCAGCAGCGTAGTGGGTAAGACCCAGTACTTC,CASSVVGKTQYF
TRBJ2-7,NA,NA,TRBV20-1,TGCAGTGCTTCCCGATACGAGCAGTACTTC,CSASRYEQYF
TRBJ1-3,few,TRBD1,TRBV7-2,TGTGCCAGCAGCTTAGGGCAGGGGGCAGGGGGAAACACCATATATTTT,CASSLGQGAGGNTIYF
TRBJ1-1,NA,NA,TRBV19,TGTGCCAGTAGTATTGTGGTGAACACTGAAGCTTTCTTT,CASSIVVNTEAFF
TRBJ2-2,NA,TRBD2,TRBV20-1,TGCAGTGCTAGGGGGGGAGCGGGAGTCACCGGGGAGCTGTTTTTT,CSARGGAGVTGELFF
TRBJ1-2,NA,TRBD1,TRBV7-2,TGTGCCAGCAGCTGGACACCGGGACAGGGCTATGGCTACACCTTC,CASSWTPGQGYGYTF
TRBJ1-1,large,NA,TRBV15,TGTGCCACCAGCACCCCTTGGGACACTGAAGCTTTCTTT,CATSTPWDTEAFF
TRBJ2-7,NA,TRBD2,TRBV27,TGTGCCAGCAGTACCTGGGTAGCGGGGTCCTACGAGCAGTACTTC,CASSTWVAGSYEQYF
TRBJ2-7,once,TRBD2,TRBV20-1,TGCAGTGCTAGCGGGACTAGCGGGAGGTCATCCTACGAGCAGTACTTC,CSASGTSGRSSYEQYF
TRBJ1-2,NA,TRBD1,TRBV27,TGTGCCAGCACCGGCTGGGGACAGGGCCATGGCTACACCTTC,CASTGWGQGHGYTF
TRBJ1-6,NA,NA,TRBV5-1,TGCGCCAGCAGCTTGCCGGAGGGGGGATCACCCCTCCACTTT,CASSLPEGGSPLHF
TRBJ1-2,NA,TRBD1,TRBV28,TGTGCCAGCAGCACACCGGGACAGGGGGCGTCTAACTATGGCTACACCTTC,CASSTPGQGASNYGYTF
TRBJ1-3,NA,TRBD1,TRBV29-1,TGCAGCGTGAGGGGGCTCGGAAACACCATATATTTT,CSVRGLGNTIYF
TRBJ1-6,few,TRBD1,TRBV28,TGTGCCAGCAGCATACTCACCAGGGGGCGCGGTAATTCACCCCTCCACTTT,CASSILTRGRGNSPLHF
TRBJ1-2,NA,TRBD1,TRBV6-2/TRBV6-3,TGTGCCAGCAGATCACCGGGACAGGGGGCGCGTCTGGTTGGCTACACCTTC,CASRSPGQGARLVGYTF
TRBJ1-1,few,NA,TRBV20-1,TGCAGTGCGGCCGGGACAATGAACACTGAAGCTTTCTTT,CSAAGTMNTEAFF
TRBJ1-4,NA,TRBD1,TRBV20-1,TGCAGTGCTAGAGGGACAGGGAACGTAAGAGGACCAAAACTGTTTTTT,CSARGTGNVRGPKLFF
TRBJ1-2,NA,TRBD1,TRBV7-2,TGTGCCAGCAGCTCTTATCTGACAGGGGACTATGGCTACACCTTC,CASSSYLTGDYGYTF